Sequencing of this T cell receptor beta chain was carried out in a study of CD8+ T cells in alopecia areata (dated by TCRdb to between 2017 and 2018). For the wider study: The treated patients, all with moderate-to-severe alopecia areata, were enrolled in an open-label pilot trial of oral tofacitinib given at 5 to 10 mg twice daily. RNA was obtained with the PAXgene miRNA kit for fixed scalp, the miRNeasy kit for PBMCs, and the RNeasy kit for mouse skin. Human TCRbeta sequencing covered scalp tissue and sorted CD4+ and CD8+ peripheral blood T cells from patchy and totalis/universalis alopecia areata patients and healthy controls. Amplification of TCRbeta CDR3 regions was done by immunoSEQ multiplex PCR using 35 Vbeta forward primers and 13 Jbeta reverse primers. Clonality in the scalp was compared among normal scalp (n=4), patchy alopecia areata scalp (n=8), and alopecia totalis/universalis scalp (n=8). Biopsies were taken from tofacitinib-treated patients at baseline and at 4 and 24 weeks of treatment, and a later scalp biopsy was taken in several of the tofacitinib-treated patients. The study used high-throughput TCRbeta sequencing to examine T cell clonal expansion in alopecia areata, in both the C3H/HeJ mouse model and human patients. Disease severity in treated patients was measured with the SALT score, which quantifies the percentage of affected scalp surface area. Tofacitinib was administered for 6 to 18 months, and 6 months of follow-up off drug were then conducted to assess delayed response and recurrence.

The library relied on the immunoSEQ multiplex PCR assay. For TCR sequencing, RNA was extracted from every sample and reverse transcribed into cDNA to serve as template. First-strand cDNA was synthesized with SuperScript III using a 2:1 mix of oligo-dT and random hexamers. A synthetic immune receptor repertoire was used to gauge amplification bias, and whatever bias remained was removed computationally. The paper's processing steps were these. Raw reads were preprocessed for error removal, and CDR3 was defined according to IMGT conventions as running from the conserved cysteine to phenylalanine. Clonality was calculated as 1 minus Shannon entropy normalized by log2 of the number of productive unique TCRs. Whether each scalp clone was CD4 or CD8 was inferred by checking scalp TCRbeta sequences against the CD4 and CD8 repertoires from sorted blood. TCRdb took over this immuneACCESS table, retaining in-frame rearrangements with V and J assigned. Such tables are incomplete; in checked studies, under half of the missing clones stem from an unresolved V gene, and the remainder is unexplained. The DNA was the basis for D and trimming; V, J and clone size are from that table. In this sample the table shows 150,000 to 200,000 clones, about 60% of which occur a single time. The ten top clones hold roughly an eighth of the sample.

Cut back by 1 base and 6 bases, the V and J ends lie 10 bases apart. The CDR3 has 13 amino acids, counting the end cysteine and phenylalanine. Just CDR3 DNA is preserved here, 39 bases in frame from base 1. The germline V gene (reference sequence) supplies CDR1 GTSNPN and CDR2 SVGIG. Findings and caveats that apply to the study as a whole: Because the treated cohort was small and had just a single nonresponder, larger studies are needed to establish links between baseline CD8+ expansion and response. Tofacitinib significantly lowered scalp clonality and the number of expanded CD8+ clones among the top 100 scalp clones. Compared with mice, TCR sequences shared between patients were less clear, possibly partly because of HLA diversity across the patient population. Many expanded lesional clones persisted in scalp and blood during tofacitinib treatment, which may partly explain relapse after stopping treatment. Higher clonality and more expanded CD8+ clones were observed in lesional scalp than in normal scalp, particularly in alopecia totalis/universalis, a finding suggestive of antigenic drive. Unlike mouse skin, where gammadelta T cells dominate, normal human skin contains resident alphabeta T cells that get sequenced too, which complicates analysis of the scalp TCR repertoire.

Notes on this clone: Its antigen is unknown. No base qualities exist here, and no much larger clone lies one base off it.

The time point label, read with the paper, signifies: 20 to 30 weeks on oral tofacitinib. The treatment or condition label, as the study defines it: oral pan-JAK inhibitor, 5-10 mg twice daily. Lesional scalp punch biopsies and peripheral blood were collected from alopecia areata patients. PBMCs were isolated by density centrifugation and stained for CD3, CD4 and CD8, and CD4+ and CD8+ T cells were sorted on a FACSAria. The chain is assembled from TRBV30 and TRBJ2-1; D gene: possibly TRBD2, on 5 matching bases. The material sequenced was CD8+ T cells sorted from blood, taken at week 24, from a patient treated with tofacitinib. This sequence was found in a human donor with alopecia areata. The DNA sequence is TGTGCCTGGAGTGGTTCTAGCCTCAATGAGCAGTTCTTC. This codes for CAWSGSSLNEQFF.